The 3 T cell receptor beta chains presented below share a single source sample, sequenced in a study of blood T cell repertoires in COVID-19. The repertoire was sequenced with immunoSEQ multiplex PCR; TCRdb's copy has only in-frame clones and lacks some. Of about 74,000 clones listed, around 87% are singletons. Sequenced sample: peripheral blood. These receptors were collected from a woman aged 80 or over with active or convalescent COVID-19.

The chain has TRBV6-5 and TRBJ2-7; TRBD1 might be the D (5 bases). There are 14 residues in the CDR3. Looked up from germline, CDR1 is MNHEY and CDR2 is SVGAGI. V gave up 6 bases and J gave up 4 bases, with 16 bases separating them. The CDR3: CASRDEQGRYEQYF. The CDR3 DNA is TGTGCCAGCAGGGACGAGCAGGGCAGGTACGAGCAGTACTTC.

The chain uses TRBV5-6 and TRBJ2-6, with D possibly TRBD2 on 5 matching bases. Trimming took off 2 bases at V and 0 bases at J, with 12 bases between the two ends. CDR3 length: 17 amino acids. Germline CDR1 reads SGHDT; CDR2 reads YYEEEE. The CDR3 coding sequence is TGTGCCAGCAGCTTCAAGGACTGGAGCTCTGGGGCCAACGTCCTGACTTTC. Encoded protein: CASSFKDWSSGANVLTF.

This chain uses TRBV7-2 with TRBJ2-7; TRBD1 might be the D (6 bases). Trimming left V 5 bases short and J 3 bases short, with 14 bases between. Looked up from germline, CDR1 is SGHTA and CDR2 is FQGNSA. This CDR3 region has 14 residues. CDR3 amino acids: CASSPQTGVYEQYF. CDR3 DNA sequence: TGTGCCAGCAGCCCGCAGACAGGCGTCTACGAGCAGTACTTC.